This T cell receptor beta chain was sequenced for a study of blood T cell repertoires in COVID-19. The overall study: Samples taken during acute and convalescent COVID-19 were collected in the United States, Italy and Spain. T cells, B-cell-depleted T cells, or PBMCs provided the cDNA or gDNA that served as material.

With 7 bases removed from V and 4 bases from J, the gap between germline ends came to 10 bases. In germline, CDR1 is SNHLY, CDR2 FYNNEI. The CDR3 totals 12 residues. Per the original methods: Nucleated cell counts were estimated from reference gene primer amplification. Produced via immunoSEQ multiplex PCR; TCRdb's table is partial and in-frame only. V and J calls and clone size follow that table, whereas D and trimming were derived from the DNA. Of 150,000 to 200,000 clones in the sample, 89% are singletons; the top ten hold roughly 6.7%. The sequencing input was peripheral blood. This clonotype originated in a man aged 40-55 years with acute or convalescent COVID-19. This chain links TRBV2 with TRBJ1-2, with D maybe TRBD1 (5 bases). Here the CDR3 reads CASKDRIYGYTF. DNA for the CDR3: TGTGCCAGCAAAGACAGAATCTATGGCTACACCTTC.